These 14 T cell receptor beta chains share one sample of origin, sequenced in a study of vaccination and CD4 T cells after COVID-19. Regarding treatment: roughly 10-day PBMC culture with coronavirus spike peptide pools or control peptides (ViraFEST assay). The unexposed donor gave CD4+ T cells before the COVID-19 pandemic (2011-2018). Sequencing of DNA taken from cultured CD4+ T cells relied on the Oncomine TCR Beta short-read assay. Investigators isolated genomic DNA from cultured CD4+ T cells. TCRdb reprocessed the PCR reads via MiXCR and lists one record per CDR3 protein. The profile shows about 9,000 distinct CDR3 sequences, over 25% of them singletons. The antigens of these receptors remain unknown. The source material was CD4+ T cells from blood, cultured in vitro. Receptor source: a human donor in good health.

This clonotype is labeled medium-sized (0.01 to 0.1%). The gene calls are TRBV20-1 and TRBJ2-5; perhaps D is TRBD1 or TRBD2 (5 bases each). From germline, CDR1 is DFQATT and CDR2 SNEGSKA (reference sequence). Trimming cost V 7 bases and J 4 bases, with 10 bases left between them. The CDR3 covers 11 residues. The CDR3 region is CSGGWGETQYF. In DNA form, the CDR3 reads TGCAGTGGGGGGTGGGGAGAGACCCAGTACTTC.

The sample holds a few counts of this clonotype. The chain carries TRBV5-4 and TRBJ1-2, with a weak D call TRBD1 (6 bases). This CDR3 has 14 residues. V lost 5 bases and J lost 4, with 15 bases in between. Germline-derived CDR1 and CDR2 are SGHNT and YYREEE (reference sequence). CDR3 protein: CASRPSWGRYGYTF. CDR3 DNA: TGTGCCAGCAGACCATCCTGGGGGCGCTATGGCTACACCTTC.

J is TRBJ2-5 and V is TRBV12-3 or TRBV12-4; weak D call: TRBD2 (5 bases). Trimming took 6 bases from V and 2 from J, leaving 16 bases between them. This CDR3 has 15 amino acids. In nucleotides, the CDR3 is TGTGCCAGCAGGATGACGGGGATGGGGCAAGAGACCCAGTACTTC. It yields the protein CASRMTGMGQETQYF.

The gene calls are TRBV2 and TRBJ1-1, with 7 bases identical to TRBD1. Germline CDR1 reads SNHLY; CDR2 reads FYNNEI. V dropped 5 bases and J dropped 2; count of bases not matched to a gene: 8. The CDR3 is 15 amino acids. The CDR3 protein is CASSWSGQSNTEAFF. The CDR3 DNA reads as TGTGCCAGCAGTTGGTCGGGACAGTCAAACACTGAAGCTTTCTTT. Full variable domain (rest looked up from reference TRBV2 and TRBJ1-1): EPEVTQTPSHQVTQMGQEVILRCVPISNHLYFYWYRQILGQKVEFLVSFYNNEISEKSEIFDDQFSVERPDGSNFTLKIRSTKLEDSAMYFCASSWSGQSNTEAFFGQGTRLTVV.

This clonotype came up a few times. The CDR3 here is CSASVTSGHHNEQFF. For the CDR3, the DNA is TGCAGTGCTAGCGTGACTAGCGGACACCACAATGAGCAGTTCTTC. V usage is TRBV20-1 and J usage is TRBJ2-1; 9 bases fit TRBD2. CDR3 size: 15 residues. The germline V gene encodes CDR1 DFQATT and CDR2 SNEGSKA (reference sequence). Losses at the gene ends were 3 bases for V and 5 bases for J; bases not matched to a gene: 8.

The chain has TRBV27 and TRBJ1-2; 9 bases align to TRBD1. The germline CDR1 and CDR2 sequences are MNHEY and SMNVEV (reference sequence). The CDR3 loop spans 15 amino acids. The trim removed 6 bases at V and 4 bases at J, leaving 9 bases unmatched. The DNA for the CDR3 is TGTGCCAGCAGACCGGAAGACAGGGGGATCTATGGCTACACCTTC. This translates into CASRPEDRGIYGYTF.

The DNA of the CDR3 is TGTGCCAGCAGCATAGGGGACTCCCACGATGAGCAGTTCTTC. This translates into CASSIGDSHDEQFF. V is TRBV21-1 and J is TRBJ2-1; the table's TRBD1 call for D was not verified on the DNA. TRBV21-1 is a recognized pseudogene. The CDR3 runs to 14 residues.

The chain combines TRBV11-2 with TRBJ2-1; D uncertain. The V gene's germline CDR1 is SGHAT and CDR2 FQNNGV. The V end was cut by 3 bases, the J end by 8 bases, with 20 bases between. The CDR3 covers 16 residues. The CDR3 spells CASSFGVQSVVDEQFF. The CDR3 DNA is TGTGCCAGCAGCTTTGGGGTCCAAAGCGTTGTCGATGAGCAGTTCTTC.

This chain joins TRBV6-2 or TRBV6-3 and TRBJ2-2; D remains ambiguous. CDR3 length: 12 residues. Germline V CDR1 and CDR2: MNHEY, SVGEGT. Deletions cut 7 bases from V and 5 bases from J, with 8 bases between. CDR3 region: CASTVRTGELFF. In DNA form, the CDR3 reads TGTGCCAGCACCGTGAGAACCGGGGAGCTGTTTTTT.

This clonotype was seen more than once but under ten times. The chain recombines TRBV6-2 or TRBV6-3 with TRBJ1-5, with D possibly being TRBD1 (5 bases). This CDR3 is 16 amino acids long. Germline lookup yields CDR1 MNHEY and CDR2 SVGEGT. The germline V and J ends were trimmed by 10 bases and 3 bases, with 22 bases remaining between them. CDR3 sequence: CATRSGLGSPNQPQHF. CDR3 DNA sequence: TGTGCCACTCGGTCGGGGCTTGGATCCCCCAATCAGCCCCAGCATTTT.

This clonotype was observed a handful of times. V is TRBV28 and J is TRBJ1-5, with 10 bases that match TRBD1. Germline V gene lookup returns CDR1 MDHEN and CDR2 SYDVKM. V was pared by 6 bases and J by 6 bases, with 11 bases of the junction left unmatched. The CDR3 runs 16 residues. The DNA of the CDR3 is TGTGCCAGCAGCCCTCCGGGACAGGGGTTGGGTCAGCCCCAGCATTTT. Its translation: CASSPPGQGLGQPQHF.

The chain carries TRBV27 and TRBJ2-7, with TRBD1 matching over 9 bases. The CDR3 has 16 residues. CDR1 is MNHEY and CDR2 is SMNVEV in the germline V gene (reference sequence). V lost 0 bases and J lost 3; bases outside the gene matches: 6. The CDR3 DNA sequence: TGTGCCAGCAGTTTATCCCCGGGACAGGGTAGCTACGAGCAGTACTTC. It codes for CASSLSPGQGSYEQYF.

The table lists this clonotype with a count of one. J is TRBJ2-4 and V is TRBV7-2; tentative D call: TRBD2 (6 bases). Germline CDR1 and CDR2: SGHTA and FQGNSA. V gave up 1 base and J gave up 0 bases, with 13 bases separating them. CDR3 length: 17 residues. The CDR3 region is CASSLVSLALAKNIQYF. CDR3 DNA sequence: TGTGCCAGCAGCTTAGTCTCCCTAGCGCTAGCCAAAAACATTCAGTACTTC.

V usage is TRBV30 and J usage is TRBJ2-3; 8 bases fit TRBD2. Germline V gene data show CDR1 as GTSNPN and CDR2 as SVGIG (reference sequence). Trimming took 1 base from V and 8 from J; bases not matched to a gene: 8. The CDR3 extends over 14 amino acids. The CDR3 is CAWSALAGSGTQYF. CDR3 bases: TGTGCCTGGAGTGCCTTAGCGGGATCAGGTACGCAGTATTTT.